This T cell receptor (beta chain) originates from a study of cytotoxic CD8 clonotypes in ibrutinib-treated CLL. Remarks on this clone: A read error may account for a junction end that differs from germline.

Only in-frame clones appear in the TCRdb table, and some are missing; sequencing was by immunoSEQ multiplex PCR. This sample yields nearly 25,000 clones, of which over 65% are seen a single time; about 45% belongs to the top ten. The CDR3 is 12 amino acids. Germline loops: CDR1 SEHNR, CDR2 FQNEAQ (reference sequence). The sequences come from PBMCs, collected after 12 months of ibrutinib treatment. The TCR originated in a human donor with chronic lymphocytic leukemia. The chain is built from TRBV7-9 and TRBJ1-2, with 7 nucleotides matching TRBD1. The CDR3 spells CASRSGTASWRF. In DNA form, the CDR3 reads TGTGCCAGCAGATCCGGGACAGCCAGCTGGAGATTC.